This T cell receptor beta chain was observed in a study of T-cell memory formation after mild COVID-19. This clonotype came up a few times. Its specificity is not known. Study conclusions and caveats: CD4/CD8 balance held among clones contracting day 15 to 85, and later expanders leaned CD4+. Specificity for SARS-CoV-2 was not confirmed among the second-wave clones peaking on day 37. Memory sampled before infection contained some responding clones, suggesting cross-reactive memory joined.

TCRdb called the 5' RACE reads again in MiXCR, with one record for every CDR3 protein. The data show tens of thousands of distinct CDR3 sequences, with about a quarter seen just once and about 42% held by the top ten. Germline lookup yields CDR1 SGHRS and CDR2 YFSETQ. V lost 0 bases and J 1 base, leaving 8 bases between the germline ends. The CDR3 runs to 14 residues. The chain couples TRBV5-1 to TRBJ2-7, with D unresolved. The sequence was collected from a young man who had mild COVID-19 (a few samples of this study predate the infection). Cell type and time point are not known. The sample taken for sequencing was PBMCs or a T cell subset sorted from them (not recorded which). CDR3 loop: CASSLEPESYEQYF. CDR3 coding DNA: TGCGCCAGCAGCTTGGAGCCGGAGTCCTACGAGCAGTACTTC.